There are a few counts of the clone carrying this TCR beta chain. Its antigen remains unidentified. Treatment reported: randomized to nivolumab then ipilimumab (arm A) or the reverse (arm B). Generated by immunoSEQ multiplex PCR, the TCRdb table keeps only in-frame clones and is missing some. The sample has 9,500 to 15,000 clones, about 26% seen once. The sample is drawn from a study of sequential checkpoint blockade in melanoma. Study-level results: For nivolumab-first patients, baseline tumor clonality was associated with response.

CDR3 length: 17 amino acids. V lost 6 bases and J 1 base, leaving 19 bases between the germline ends. The chain couples TRBV23-1 to TRBJ2-1; D call uncertain. TRBV23-1 is labeled an ORF, and its function is uncertain. This specimen was tumor tissue (inferred from file names), taken from a patient given nivolumab and ipilimumab in sequence. The TCR was taken from a human donor with melanoma. The DNA of the CDR3 is TGCGCCAGCAGCCAAGATGGTGTTAGCTGGTCCTACAATGAGCAGTTCTTC. It is translated as CASSQDGVSWSYNEQFF.